This T cell receptor beta chain came from a study of blood T cell repertoires in COVID-19. Some clones are missing from TCRdb's copy, which holds only in-frame ones; the method was immunoSEQ multiplex PCR. This sample has over 250,000 clones, with roughly 90% found just once. Germline-derived CDR1 and CDR2 are SGHTA and FQGNSA. This CDR3 is built from 15 residues. The ends were cut back, 5 bases at V and 0 bases at J, with 13 bases in the middle. The sample comprised peripheral blood. The chain joins TRBV7-2 to TRBJ1-2, with D tentatively TRBD1 (5 bases). The clonotype comes from a man aged 55-75 years who had recovered from COVID-19. For the CDR3, the DNA is TGTGCCAGCAGCAAACCCCAGGGAACTAACTATGGCTACACCTTC. It is translated as CASSKPQGTNYGYTF.